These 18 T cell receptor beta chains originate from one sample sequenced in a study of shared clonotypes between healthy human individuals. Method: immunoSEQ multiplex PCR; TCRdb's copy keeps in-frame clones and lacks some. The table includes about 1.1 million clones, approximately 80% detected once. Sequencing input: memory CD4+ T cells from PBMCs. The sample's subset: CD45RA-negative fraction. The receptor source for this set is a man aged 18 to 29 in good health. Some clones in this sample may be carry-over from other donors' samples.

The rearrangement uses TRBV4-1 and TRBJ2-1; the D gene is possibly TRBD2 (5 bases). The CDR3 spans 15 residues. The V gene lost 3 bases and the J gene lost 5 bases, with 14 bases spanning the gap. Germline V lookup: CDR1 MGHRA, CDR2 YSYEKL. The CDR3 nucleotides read TGCGCCAGCAGCCAGCTAGGGTTGGGAGACAATGAGCAGTTCTTC. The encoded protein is CASSQLGLGDNEQFF.

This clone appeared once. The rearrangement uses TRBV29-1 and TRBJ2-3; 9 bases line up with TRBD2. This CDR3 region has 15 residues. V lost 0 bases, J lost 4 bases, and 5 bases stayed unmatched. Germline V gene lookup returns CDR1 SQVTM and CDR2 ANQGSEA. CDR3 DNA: TGCAGCGTTGAAGATAGCGGGAGTATAGCAGATACGCAGTATTTT. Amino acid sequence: CSVEDSGSIADTQYF.

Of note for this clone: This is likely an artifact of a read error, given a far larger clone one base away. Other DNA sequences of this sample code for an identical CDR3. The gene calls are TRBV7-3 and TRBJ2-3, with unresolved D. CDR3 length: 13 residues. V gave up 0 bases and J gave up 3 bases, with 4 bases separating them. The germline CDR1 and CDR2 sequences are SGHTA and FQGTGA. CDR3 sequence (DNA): TGTGCCAGCAGCTTAACGGGGACAGATACGCAGTATTTT. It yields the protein CASSLTGTDTQYF.

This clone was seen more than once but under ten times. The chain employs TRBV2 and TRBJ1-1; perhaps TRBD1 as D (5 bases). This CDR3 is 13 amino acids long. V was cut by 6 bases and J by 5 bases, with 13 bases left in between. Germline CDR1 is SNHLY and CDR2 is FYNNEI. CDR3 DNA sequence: TGTGCCAGCAGCTTCAGGGAGCGGACTGAAGCTTTCTTT. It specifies CASSFRERTEAFF. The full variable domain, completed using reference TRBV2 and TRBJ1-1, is EPEVTQTPSHQVTQMGQEVILRCVPISNHLYFYWYRQILGQKVEFLVSFYNNEISEKSEIFDDQFSVERPDGSNFTLKIRSTKLEDSAMYFCASSFRERTEAFFGQGTRLTVV.

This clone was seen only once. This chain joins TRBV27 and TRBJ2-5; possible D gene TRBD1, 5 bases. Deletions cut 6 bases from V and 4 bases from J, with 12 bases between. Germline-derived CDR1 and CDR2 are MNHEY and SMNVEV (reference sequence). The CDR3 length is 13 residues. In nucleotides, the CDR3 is TGTGCCAGCAGCGTAAGGGGTCGAGAGACCCAGTACTTC. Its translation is CASSVRGRETQYF.

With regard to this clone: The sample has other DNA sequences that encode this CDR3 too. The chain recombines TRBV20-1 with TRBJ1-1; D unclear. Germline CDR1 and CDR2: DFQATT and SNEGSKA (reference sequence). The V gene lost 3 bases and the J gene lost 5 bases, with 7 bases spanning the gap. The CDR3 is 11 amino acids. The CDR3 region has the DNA TGCAGTGCTAGGGTTGGGACTGAAGCTTTCTTT. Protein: CSARVGTEAFF.

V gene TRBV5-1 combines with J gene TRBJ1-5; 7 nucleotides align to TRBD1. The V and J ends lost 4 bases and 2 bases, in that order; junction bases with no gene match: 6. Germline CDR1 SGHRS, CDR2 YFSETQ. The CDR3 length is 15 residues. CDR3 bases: TGCGCCAGCAGCCCGCAGGGGGAGCGCAATCAGCCCCAGCATTTT. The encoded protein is CASSPQGERNQPQHF.

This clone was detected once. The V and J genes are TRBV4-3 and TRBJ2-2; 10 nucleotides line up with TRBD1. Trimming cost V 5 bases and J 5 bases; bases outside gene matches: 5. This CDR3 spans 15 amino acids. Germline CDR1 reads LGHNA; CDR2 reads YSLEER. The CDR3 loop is CASSIGQGGTGELFF. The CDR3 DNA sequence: TGCGCCAGCAGCATTGGACAGGGGGGGACCGGGGAGCTGTTTTTT.

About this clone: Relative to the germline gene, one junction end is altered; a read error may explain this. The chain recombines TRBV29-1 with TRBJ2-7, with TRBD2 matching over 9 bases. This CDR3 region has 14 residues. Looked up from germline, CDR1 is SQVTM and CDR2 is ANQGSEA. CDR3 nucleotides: TGCAGCGCCAAAGTCGAGCGGGAGGTCTACAAGCAGTACTTC. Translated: CSAKVEREVYKQYF.

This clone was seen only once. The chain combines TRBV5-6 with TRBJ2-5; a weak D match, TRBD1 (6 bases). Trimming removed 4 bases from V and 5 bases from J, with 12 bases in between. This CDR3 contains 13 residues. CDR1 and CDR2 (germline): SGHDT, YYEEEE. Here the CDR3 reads CASSPAQGETQYF. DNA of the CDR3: TGTGCCAGCAGCCCCGCGCAGGGGGAGACCCAGTACTTC.

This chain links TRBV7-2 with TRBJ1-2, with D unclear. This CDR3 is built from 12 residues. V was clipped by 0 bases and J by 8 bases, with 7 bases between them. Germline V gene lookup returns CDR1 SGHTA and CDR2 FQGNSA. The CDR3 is CASSLAWEGYTF. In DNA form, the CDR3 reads TGTGCCAGCAGCTTAGCGTGGGAAGGCTACACCTTC. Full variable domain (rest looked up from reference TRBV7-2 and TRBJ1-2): GAGVSQSPSNKVTEKGKDVELRCDPISGHTALYWYRQSLGQGLEFLIYFQGNSAPDKSGLPSDRFSAERTGGSVSTLTIQRTQQEDSAVYLCASSLAWEGYTFGSGTRLTVV.

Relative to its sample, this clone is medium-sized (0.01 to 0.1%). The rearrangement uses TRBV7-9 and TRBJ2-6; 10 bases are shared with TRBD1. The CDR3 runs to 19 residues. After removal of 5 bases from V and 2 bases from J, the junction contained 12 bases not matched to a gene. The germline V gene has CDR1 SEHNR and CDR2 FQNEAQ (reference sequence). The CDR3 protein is CASSPLTGGYRAGANVLTF. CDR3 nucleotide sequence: TGTGCCAGCAGCCCCCTGACAGGGGGCTATAGGGCTGGGGCCAACGTCCTGACTTTC.

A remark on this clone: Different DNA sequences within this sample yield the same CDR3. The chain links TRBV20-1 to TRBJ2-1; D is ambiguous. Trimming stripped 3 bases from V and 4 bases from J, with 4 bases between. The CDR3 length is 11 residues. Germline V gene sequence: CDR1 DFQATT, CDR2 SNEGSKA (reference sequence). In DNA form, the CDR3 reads TGCAGTGCTAGTTTTTACAATGAGCAGTTCTTC. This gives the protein CSASFYNEQFF.

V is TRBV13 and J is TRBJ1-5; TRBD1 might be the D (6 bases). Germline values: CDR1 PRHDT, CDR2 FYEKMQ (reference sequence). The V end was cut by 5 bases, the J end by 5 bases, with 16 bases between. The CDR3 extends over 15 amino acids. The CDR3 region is CASSRNQGSDQPQHF. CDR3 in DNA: TGTGCCAGCAGCCGAAATCAGGGGAGTGATCAGCCCCAGCATTTT.

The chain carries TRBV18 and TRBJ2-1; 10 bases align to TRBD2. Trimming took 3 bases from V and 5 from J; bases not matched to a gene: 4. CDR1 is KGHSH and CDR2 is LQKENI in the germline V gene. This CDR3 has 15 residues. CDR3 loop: CASSPGLAANNEQFF. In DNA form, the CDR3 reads TGTGCCAGCTCACCCGGACTAGCGGCAAACAATGAGCAGTTCTTC. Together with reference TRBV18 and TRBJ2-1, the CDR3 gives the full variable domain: NAGVMQNPRHLVRRRGQEARLRCSPMKGHSHVYWYRQLPEEGLKFMVYLQKENIIDESGMPKERFSAEFPKEGPSILRIQQVVRGDSAAYFCASSPGLAANNEQFFGPGTRLTVL.

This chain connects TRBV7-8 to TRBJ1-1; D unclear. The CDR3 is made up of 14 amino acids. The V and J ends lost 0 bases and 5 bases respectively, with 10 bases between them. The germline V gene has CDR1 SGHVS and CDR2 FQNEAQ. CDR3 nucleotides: TGTGCCAGCAGCTTAGCAGGGCTGAGAACTGAAGCTTTCTTT. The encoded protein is CASSLAGLRTEAFF. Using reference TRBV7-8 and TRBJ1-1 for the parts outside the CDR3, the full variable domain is GAGVSQSPRYKVAKRGQDVALRCDPISGHVSLFWYQQALGQGPEFLTYFQNEAQLDKSGLPSDRFFAERPEGSVSTLKIQRTQQEDSAVYLCASSLAGLRTEAFFGQGTRLTVV.

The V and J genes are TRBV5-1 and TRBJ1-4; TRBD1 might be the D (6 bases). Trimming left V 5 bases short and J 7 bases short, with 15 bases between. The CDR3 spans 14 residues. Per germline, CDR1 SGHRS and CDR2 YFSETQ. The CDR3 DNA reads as TGCGCCAGCAGACCGACAGGCCCGTCTGAAAAACTGTTTTTT. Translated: CASRPTGPSEKLFF. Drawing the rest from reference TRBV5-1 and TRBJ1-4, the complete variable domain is KAGVTQTPRYLIKTRGQQVTLSCSPISGHRSVSWYQQTPGQGLQFLFEYFSETQRNKGNFPGRFSGRQFSNSRSEMNVSTLELGDSALYLCASRPTGPSEKLFFGSGTQLSVL.

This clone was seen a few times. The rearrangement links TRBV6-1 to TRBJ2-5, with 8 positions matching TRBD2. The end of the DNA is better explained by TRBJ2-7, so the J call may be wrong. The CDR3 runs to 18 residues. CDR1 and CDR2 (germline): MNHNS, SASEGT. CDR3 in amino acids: CASSELGFLFGRVYEQYF. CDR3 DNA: TGTGCCAGCAGTGAACTCGGGTTTCTTTTCGGGAGGGTTTACGAGCAGTACTTC.